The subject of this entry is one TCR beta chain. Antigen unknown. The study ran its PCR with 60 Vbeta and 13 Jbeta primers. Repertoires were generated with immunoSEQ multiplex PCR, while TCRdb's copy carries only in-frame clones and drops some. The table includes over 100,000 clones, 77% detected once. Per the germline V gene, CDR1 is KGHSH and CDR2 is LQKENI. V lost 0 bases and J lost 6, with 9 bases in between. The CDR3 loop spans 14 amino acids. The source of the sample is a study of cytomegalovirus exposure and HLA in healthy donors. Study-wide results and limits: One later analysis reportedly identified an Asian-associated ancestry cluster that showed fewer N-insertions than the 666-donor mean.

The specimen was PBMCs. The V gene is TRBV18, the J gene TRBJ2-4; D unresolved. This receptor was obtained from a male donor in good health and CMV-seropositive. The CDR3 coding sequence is TGTGCCAGCTCACCACCAGCTGTTCGAAACATTCAGTACTTC. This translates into CASSPPAVRNIQYF.